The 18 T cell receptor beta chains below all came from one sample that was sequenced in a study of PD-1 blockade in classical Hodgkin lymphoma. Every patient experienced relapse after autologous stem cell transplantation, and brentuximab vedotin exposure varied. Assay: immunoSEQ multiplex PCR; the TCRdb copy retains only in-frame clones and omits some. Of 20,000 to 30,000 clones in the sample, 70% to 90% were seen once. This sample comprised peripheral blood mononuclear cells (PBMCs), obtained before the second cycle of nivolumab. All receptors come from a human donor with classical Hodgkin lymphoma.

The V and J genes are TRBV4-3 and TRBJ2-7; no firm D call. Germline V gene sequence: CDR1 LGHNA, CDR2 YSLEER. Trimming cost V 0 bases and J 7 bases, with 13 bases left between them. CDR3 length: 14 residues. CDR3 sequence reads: CASSQDGRVGEQYF. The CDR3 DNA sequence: TGCGCCAGCAGCCAAGATGGAAGGGTTGGAGAGCAGTACTTC.

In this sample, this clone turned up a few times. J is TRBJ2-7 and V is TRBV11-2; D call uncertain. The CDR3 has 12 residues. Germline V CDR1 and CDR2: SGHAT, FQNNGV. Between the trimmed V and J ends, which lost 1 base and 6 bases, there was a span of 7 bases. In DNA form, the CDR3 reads TGTGCCAGCAGCTTAGTTTTCGGCGAGCAGTACTTC. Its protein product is CASSLVFGEQYF.

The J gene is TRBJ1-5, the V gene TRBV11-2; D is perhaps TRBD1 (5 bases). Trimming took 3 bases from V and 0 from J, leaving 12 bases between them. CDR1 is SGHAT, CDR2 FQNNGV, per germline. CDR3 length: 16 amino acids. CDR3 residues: CASSLGGSYSNQPQHF. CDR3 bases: TGTGCCAGCAGCTTGGGGGGGTCTTATAGCAATCAGCCCCAGCATTTT.

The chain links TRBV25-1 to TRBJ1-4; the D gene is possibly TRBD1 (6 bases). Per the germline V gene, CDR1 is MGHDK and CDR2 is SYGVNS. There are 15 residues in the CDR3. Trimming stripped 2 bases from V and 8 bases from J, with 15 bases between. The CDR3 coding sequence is TGTGCCAGCAGTGAAGGTGGGGGGCGTCGAGAAAAACTGTTTTTT. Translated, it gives CASSEGGGRREKLFF. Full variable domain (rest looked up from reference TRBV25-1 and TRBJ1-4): EADIYQTPRYLVIGTGKKITLECSQTMGHDKMYWYQQDPGMELHLIHYSYGVNSTEKGDLSSESTVSRIRTEHFPLTLESARPSHTSQYLCASSEGGGRREKLFFGSGTQLSVL.

The CDR3 here is CSVGVWQGEQYF. Written as DNA, the CDR3 is TGCAGCGTTGGGGTATGGCAGGGCGAGCAGTACTTC. This chain links TRBV29-1 with TRBJ2-7; D may be TRBD1 (5 bases). The CDR3 has 12 residues. Between the trimmed V and J ends, which lost 4 bases and 6 bases, there was a span of 13 bases. CDR1 is SQVTM and CDR2 is ANQGSEA in the germline V gene.

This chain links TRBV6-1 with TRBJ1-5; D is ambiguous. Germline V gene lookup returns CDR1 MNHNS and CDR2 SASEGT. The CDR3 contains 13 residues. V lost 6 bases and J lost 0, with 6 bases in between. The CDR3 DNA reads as TGTGCCAGCAGAAGGGATAGCAATCAGCCCCAGCATTTT. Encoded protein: CASRRDSNQPQHF.

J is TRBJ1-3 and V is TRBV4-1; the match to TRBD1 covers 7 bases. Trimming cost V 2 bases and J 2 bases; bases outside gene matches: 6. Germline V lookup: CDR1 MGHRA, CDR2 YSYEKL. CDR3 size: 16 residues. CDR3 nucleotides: TGCGCCAGCAGCCAAACGACAGGGAGGGCTGGAAACACCATATATTTT. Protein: CASSQTTGRAGNTIYF.

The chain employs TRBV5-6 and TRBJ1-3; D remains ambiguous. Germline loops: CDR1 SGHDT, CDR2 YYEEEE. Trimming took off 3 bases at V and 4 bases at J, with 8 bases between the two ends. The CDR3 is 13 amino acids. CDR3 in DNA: TGTGCCAGCAGCTCCGATATGGGAAACACCATATATTTT. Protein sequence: CASSSDMGNTIYF.

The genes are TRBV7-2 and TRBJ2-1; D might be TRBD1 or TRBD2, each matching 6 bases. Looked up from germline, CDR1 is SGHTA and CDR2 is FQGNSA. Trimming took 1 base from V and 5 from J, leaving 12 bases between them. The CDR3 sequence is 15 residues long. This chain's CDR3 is CASSLVGGANNEQFF. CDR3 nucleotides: TGTGCCAGCAGCTTAGTGGGGGGCGCAAACAATGAGCAGTTCTTC.

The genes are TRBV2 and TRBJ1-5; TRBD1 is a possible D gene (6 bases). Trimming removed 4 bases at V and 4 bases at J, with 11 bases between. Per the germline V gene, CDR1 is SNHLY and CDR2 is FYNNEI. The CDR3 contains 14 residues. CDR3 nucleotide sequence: TGTGCCAGCAGTGTTCGAGGGGGGAATCAGCCCCAGCATTTT. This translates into CASSVRGGNQPQHF.

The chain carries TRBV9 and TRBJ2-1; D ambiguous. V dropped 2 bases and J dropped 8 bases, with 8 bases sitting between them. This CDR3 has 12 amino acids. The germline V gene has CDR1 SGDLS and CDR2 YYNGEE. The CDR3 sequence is CASSVEEDEQFF. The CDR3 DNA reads TGTGCCAGCAGCGTTGAAGAGGATGAGCAGTTCTTC.

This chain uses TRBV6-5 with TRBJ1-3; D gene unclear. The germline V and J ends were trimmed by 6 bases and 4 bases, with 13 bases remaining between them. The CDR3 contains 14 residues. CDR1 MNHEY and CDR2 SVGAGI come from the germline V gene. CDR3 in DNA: TGTGCCAGCAGCCCCCAAGGGTCCGGAAACACCATATATTTT. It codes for CASSPQGSGNTIYF.

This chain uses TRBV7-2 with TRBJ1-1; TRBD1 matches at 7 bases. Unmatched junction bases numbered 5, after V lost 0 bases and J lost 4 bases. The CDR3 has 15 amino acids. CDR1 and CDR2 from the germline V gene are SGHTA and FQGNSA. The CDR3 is CASSLARRQGTEAFF. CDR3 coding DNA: TGTGCCAGCAGCTTAGCTAGGAGACAGGGCACTGAAGCTTTCTTT.

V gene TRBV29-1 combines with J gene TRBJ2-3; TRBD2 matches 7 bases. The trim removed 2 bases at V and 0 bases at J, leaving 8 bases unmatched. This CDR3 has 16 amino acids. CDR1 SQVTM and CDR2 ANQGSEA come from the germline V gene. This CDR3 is CSVERTRDFSTDTQYF. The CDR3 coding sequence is TGCAGCGTTGAAAGGACTAGGGATTTTAGCACAGATACGCAGTATTTT.

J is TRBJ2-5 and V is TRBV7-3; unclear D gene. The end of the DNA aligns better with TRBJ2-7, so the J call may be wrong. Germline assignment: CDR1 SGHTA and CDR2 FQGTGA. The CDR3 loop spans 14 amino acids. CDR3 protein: CASSLLGPSYEQYF. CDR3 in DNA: TGTGCCAGCAGCTTACTAGGCCCCTCCTACGAGCAGTACTTC.

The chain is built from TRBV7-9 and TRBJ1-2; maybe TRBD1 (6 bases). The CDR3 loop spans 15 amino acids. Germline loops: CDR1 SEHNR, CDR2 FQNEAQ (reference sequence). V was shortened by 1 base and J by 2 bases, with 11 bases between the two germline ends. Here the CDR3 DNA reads TGTGCCAGCAGCTTAGTACAGGGTACGAACTATGGCTACACCTTC. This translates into CASSLVQGTNYGYTF.

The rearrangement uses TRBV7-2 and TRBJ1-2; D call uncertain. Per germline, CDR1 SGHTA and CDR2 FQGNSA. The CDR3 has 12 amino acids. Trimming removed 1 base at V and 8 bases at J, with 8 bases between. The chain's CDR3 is CASSLDEGGYTF. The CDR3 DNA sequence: TGTGCCAGCAGCTTAGACGAAGGCGGCTACACCTTC.

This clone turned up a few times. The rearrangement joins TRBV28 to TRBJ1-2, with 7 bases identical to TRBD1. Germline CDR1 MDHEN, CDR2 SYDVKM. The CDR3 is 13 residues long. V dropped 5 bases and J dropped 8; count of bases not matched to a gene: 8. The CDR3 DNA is TGTGCCAGCAGTATTCTTCTGACAGGGGGCTACACCTTC. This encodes CASSILLTGGYTF.